The 32 T cell receptor beta chains below come from one sample, sequenced in a study of beta chain features in type 1 diabetes. What was sequenced were expressed TCRB transcripts, since all of the isolated RNA had been reverse transcribed. Profiling relied on immunoSEQ multiplex PCR, and the TCRdb table lists in-frame clones only, not all of them. This table holds roughly 290,000 clones, 8% found once. Sequenced input: central memory CD4+ T cells from blood. The receptors stem from a woman in her late teens or twenties in good health.

The chain employs TRBV29-1 and TRBJ2-6; no firm D call. The germline CDR1 and CDR2 sequences are SQVTM and ANQGSEA. The CDR3 is made up of 13 amino acids. V gave up 7 bases and J gave up 1 base, with 8 bases separating them. In DNA form, the CDR3 reads TGCAGCGGGGCGCGATCTGGGGCCAACGTCCTGACTTTC. This sequence encodes CSGARSGANVLTF.

This clone has at least ten counts. The chain carries TRBV20-1 and TRBJ1-2; TRBD1 is a possible D gene (5 bases). Germline lookup yields CDR1 DFQATT and CDR2 SNEGSKA (reference sequence). The CDR3 spans 11 residues. Trimming pared 4 bases from V and 7 bases from J, leaving 10 bases between. This CDR3 is CSAKGEGGYTF. In DNA, the CDR3 is TGCAGTGCTAAAGGGGAGGGTGGCTACACCTTC.

The rearrangement joins TRBV4-3 to TRBJ2-3; a possible D gene is TRBD1 (5 bases). Trimming took off 8 bases at V and 2 bases at J, with 14 bases between the two ends. The CDR3 length is 14 residues. Germline V gives CDR1 LGHNA, CDR2 YSLEER. The CDR3 here is CASGPDTLTDTQYF. The CDR3 nucleotides read TGCGCCAGCGGGCCGGACACTCTCACAGATACGCAGTATTTT.

The chain uses TRBV5-6 and TRBJ1-3; D possibly corresponds to TRBD1 (5 bases). The CDR3 loop spans 13 amino acids. Germline-derived CDR1 and CDR2 are SGHDT and YYEEEE. The V gene lost 2 bases and the J gene lost 4 bases, with 7 bases spanning the gap. The CDR3 loop reads CASSFRQGNTIYF. For the CDR3, the DNA is TGTGCCAGCAGCTTTCGACAGGGAAACACCATATATTTT.

This clone was seen once. The chain couples TRBV6-5 to TRBJ2-5; the D gene is possibly TRBD2 (6 bases). In germline, CDR1 is MNHEY, CDR2 SVGAGI. Trimming removed 6 bases from V and 2 bases from J, with 16 bases in between. The CDR3 contains 15 residues. CDR3 nucleotide sequence: TGTGCCAGCAGGGCTCAGGCAGGGACTCAAGAGACCCAGTACTTC. Protein product: CASRAQAGTQETQYF.

The CDR3 sequence: CASSQGGQGARNEQFF. The CDR3 nucleotides read TGCGCCAGCAGCCAAGGGGGTCAGGGGGCGCGCAATGAGCAGTTCTTC. The rearrangement joins TRBV4-3 to TRBJ2-1, with 8 bases fitting TRBD1. The CDR3 loop spans 16 amino acids. V was clipped by 1 base and J by 6 bases; unmatched bases: 8. CDR1 is LGHNA and CDR2 is YSLEER in the germline V gene.

The rearrangement uses TRBV6-5 and TRBJ2-7; perhaps TRBD1 as D (5 bases). Per germline, CDR1 MNHEY and CDR2 SVGAGI. The CDR3 has 13 residues. Trimming pared 2 bases from V and 3 bases from J, leaving 8 bases between. CDR3 in amino acids: CASSYKRGYEQYV. For the CDR3, the DNA is TGTGCCAGCAGTTACAAAAGGGGCTACGAGCAGTACGTC.

This clone was observed a handful of times. The chain joins TRBV4-2 to TRBJ2-2, with 8 bases identical to TRBD1. This CDR3 has 17 amino acids. V dropped 0 bases and J dropped 5; count of bases not matched to a gene: 8. CDR1 is LGHNA, CDR2 YNFKEQ, per germline. The CDR3 here is CASSQDLAGGRTGELFF. CDR3 in DNA: TGTGCCAGCAGCCAAGATTTGGCAGGGGGCAGAACCGGGGAGCTGTTTTTT.

The V gene is TRBV18, the J gene TRBJ1-6, with 7 bases aligning to TRBD1. J lost 8 bases, V lost 5 bases, and 12 bases had no gene match. The CDR3 spans 16 residues. CDR1 is KGHSH, CDR2 LQKENI, per germline. The CDR3 DNA follows: TGTGCCAGCTCAACTAGACAGGGCCTAAGAGATTCACCCCTCCACTTT. It specifies CASSTRQGLRDSPLHF.

This clone was detected a few times. This chain links TRBV5-6 with TRBJ1-2; unclear D gene. Trimming left V 1 base short and J 8 bases short, with 9 bases between. There are 12 residues in the CDR3. Germline CDR1 SGHDT, CDR2 YYEEEE. DNA for the CDR3: TGTGCCAGCAGCTTGACGAGGGCGGGCTACACCTTC. Translated: CASSLTRAGYTF.

There are a few counts of this clone. J is TRBJ2-7 and V is TRBV10-3; possibly TRBD2 for D (5 bases). Trimming took off 3 bases at V and 4 bases at J, with 13 bases between the two ends. The CDR3 extends over 14 amino acids. CDR1 is ENHRY and CDR2 is SYGVKD in the germline V gene. The chain's CDR3 is CAISEGLGVYEQYF. CDR3 nucleotides: TGTGCCATCAGTGAAGGCTTGGGAGTTTACGAGCAGTACTTC.

This clone was observed at least ten times. The chain has TRBV7-9 and TRBJ1-3; the D gene is possibly TRBD1 (6 bases). V lost 1 base to trimming and J lost 2 bases, with 12 bases between them. This CDR3 is 16 amino acids long. Germline CDR1 and CDR2: SEHNR and FQNEAQ (reference sequence). The CDR3 sequence is CASSLVQGKAGNTIYF. For the CDR3, the DNA is TGTGCCAGCAGCTTAGTACAGGGAAAAGCTGGAAACACCATATATTTT.

The V and J genes are TRBV28 and TRBJ1-6, with TRBD1 identical over 11 bases. V dropped 11 bases and J dropped 0; count of bases not matched to a gene: 6. The length of the CDR3 is 16 residues. Germline V gene sequence: CDR1 MDHEN, CDR2 SYDVKM. CDR3 region: CAASGTGGSYNSPLHF. Here the CDR3 DNA reads TGTGCCGCTTCCGGGACAGGGGGCTCCTATAATTCACCCCTCCACTTT.

The V gene is TRBV27, the J gene TRBJ1-4, with D maybe TRBD1 (5 bases). The CDR3 has 14 amino acids. Trimming took 6 bases from V and 8 from J, leaving 16 bases between them. CDR1 and CDR2 (germline): MNHEY, SMNVEV (reference sequence). The CDR3 coding sequence is TGTGCCAGCAGACAGTTGGGGGGTTTAGAAAAACTGTTTTTT. It is translated as CASRQLGGLEKLFF.

This clone was observed a handful of times. The chain combines TRBV13 with TRBJ2-6, with TRBD2 identical over 11 bases. J lost 0 bases, V lost 2 bases, and 3 bases had no gene match. Looked up from germline, CDR1 is PRHDT and CDR2 is FYEKMQ (reference sequence). There are 18 residues in the CDR3. In nucleotides, the CDR3 is TGTGCCAGCAGCTTACTAGCGGGGGGAAACTCTGGGGCCAACGTCCTGACTTTC. Its translation is CASSLLAGGNSGANVLTF.

The chain joins TRBV14 to TRBJ1-2; D call uncertain. This CDR3 is built from 13 residues. Between the trimmed V and J ends, which lost 1 base and 6 bases, there was a span of 9 bases. Per the germline V gene, CDR1 is SGHDN and CDR2 is FVKESK. The chain's CDR3 is CASSQVTAHGYTF. The CDR3 DNA reads TGTGCCAGCAGCCAAGTCACGGCACATGGCTACACCTTC.

This clone has more than one count but fewer than ten. The chain recombines TRBV16 with TRBJ1-5; D is unclear. V lost 0 bases, J lost 5 bases, and 8 bases lay in between. The CDR3 length is 14 residues. Germline V lookup: CDR1 KGHSY, CDR2 FQNENV. CDR3 protein: CASSQSDRYQPQHF. CDR3 DNA sequence: TGTGCCAGCAGCCAATCAGATAGGTATCAGCCCCAGCATTTT.

This clone was recorded many times. The chain is built from TRBV5-4 and TRBJ2-1, with 9 bases identical to TRBD2. The CDR3 is 14 residues long. Germline loops: CDR1 SGHNT, CDR2 YYREEE (reference sequence). Trimming removed 3 bases from V and 6 bases from J; junction bases left unmatched: 4. The CDR3 DNA reads as TGTGCCAGCAGCTCGGGACTAGCAAGCAATGAGCAGTTCTTC. It specifies CASSSGLASNEQFF.

This chain uses TRBV7-9 with TRBJ2-1; D may be TRBD1 (5 bases). Trimming shortened V by 5 bases and J by 2 bases, and 16 bases separated the two germline ends. Germline-derived CDR1 and CDR2 are SEHNR and FQNEAQ (reference sequence). The CDR3 totals 16 residues. This CDR3 reads CASSLTGHLPYNEQFF. CDR3 DNA: TGTGCCAGCAGCCTTACTGGACACCTCCCCTACAATGAGCAGTTCTTC.

This clone was seen ten or more times. The chain uses TRBV15 and TRBJ2-1; D gene uncertain. V lost 0 bases and J lost 5, with 8 bases in between. The length of the CDR3 is 14 residues. Germline V gene data show CDR1 as LNHNV and CDR2 as YYDKDF (reference sequence). In DNA form, the CDR3 reads TGTGCCACCAGCAGAGATAAGACCGACAATGAGCAGTTCTTC. Translated: CATSRDKTDNEQFF.

This clone was found a few times. This rearrangement joins TRBV19 to TRBJ2-1; tentative D call: TRBD1 (5 bases). V was clipped by 9 bases and J by 3 bases, with 12 bases between them. The CDR3 has 13 residues. Per germline, CDR1 LNHDA and CDR2 SQIVND (reference sequence). CDR3 residues: CASGRDSYNEQFF. Here the CDR3 DNA reads TGTGCCAGCGGACGAGACAGCTACAATGAGCAGTTCTTC.

The chain employs TRBV29-1 and TRBJ2-1; D uncertain. The CDR3 is 10 residues long. The germline gives CDR1 SQVTM, CDR2 ANQGSEA. The germline V and J ends were trimmed by 7 bases and 8 bases, with 9 bases remaining between them. The CDR3 DNA reads TGCAGCGCCGTTTTCTATGAGCAGTTCTTC. Translated, it gives CSAVFYEQFF.

The V gene is TRBV5-1, the J gene TRBJ2-5, with D possibly matching TRBD1 (5 bases). CDR3 length: 13 residues. V shed 3 bases and J shed 5 bases, with 11 bases lying between them. The V gene's germline CDR1 is SGHRS and CDR2 YFSETQ. Here the CDR3 DNA reads TGCGCCAGCAGCTCCCAGGGCGTCGAGACCCAGTACTTC. Protein sequence: CASSSQGVETQYF.

This clone was found a few times. This sequence joins TRBV19 and TRBJ2-4; 10 bases are a match to TRBD1. Trimming cost V 4 bases and J 0 bases; bases outside gene matches: 6. CDR3 length: 17 amino acids. The germline V gene encodes CDR1 LNHDA and CDR2 SQIVND (reference sequence). As DNA, the CDR3 is TGTGCCAGTAGTACCGACGGACAGGGGGTAGCCAAAAACATTCAGTACTTC. This encodes CASSTDGQGVAKNIQYF.

This clone was observed a few times. DNA for the CDR3: TGTGCCAGCAGCCCAACAGGGACTAGCAAATACGAGCAGTACTTC. Residues: CASSPTGTSKYEQYF. This chain uses TRBV9 with TRBJ2-7, with 9 bases aligning to TRBD2. J lost 4 bases, V lost 4 bases, and 9 bases had no gene match. The CDR3 extends over 15 amino acids. The germline gives CDR1 SGDLS, CDR2 YYNGEE.

The chain links TRBV7-9 to TRBJ2-6, with D uncertain. The germline V and J ends were trimmed by 4 bases and 2 bases, with 9 bases remaining between them. CDR1 and CDR2 (germline): SEHNR, FQNEAQ (reference sequence). The CDR3 runs to 15 residues. This CDR3 reads CASSSSGTGANVLTF. The CDR3 DNA is TGTGCCAGCAGCTCCTCGGGTACTGGGGCCAACGTCCTGACTTTC.

The chain joins TRBV2 to TRBJ2-7, with D maybe TRBD2 (7 bases). The germline V and J ends were trimmed by 7 bases and 2 bases, with 12 bases remaining between them. Germline loops: CDR1 SNHLY, CDR2 FYNNEI. There are 13 residues in the CDR3. DNA of the CDR3: TGTGCCAGCACGGGGGGCCAAACCTACGAGCAGTACGTC. Translating gives CASTGGQTYEQYV.

The chain recombines TRBV14 with TRBJ2-7, with D perhaps matching TRBD1 (6 bases). The CDR3 contains 14 residues. The V end lost 4 bases, the J end lost 0 bases, and 10 bases lay between the germline ends. The germline V gene has CDR1 SGHDN and CDR2 FVKESK. CDR3 coding DNA: TGTGCCAGCAGCCGCCTGACAGGCTCCTACGAGCAGTACTTC. Residues: CASSRLTGSYEQYF.

This clone was seen a handful of times. The chain links TRBV7-2 to TRBJ1-4, with D perhaps TRBD1 (5 bases). The CDR3 runs 13 residues. Germline V gene lookup returns CDR1 SGHTA and CDR2 FQGNSA. Trimming pared 5 bases from V and 10 bases from J, leaving 14 bases between. The CDR3 sequence: CASSGTGWAKLFF. CDR3 DNA sequence: TGTGCCAGCAGCGGAACAGGTTGGGCAAAACTGTTTTTT.

The rearrangement joins TRBV19 to TRBJ2-2; 8 positions agree with TRBD1. There are 17 residues in the CDR3. After removal of 2 bases from V and 1 base from J, the junction contained 6 bases not matched to a gene. The germline CDR1 and CDR2 sequences are LNHDA and SQIVND (reference sequence). The CDR3, as DNA: TGTGCCAGTAGTATATGGGGACAGGCTGGGAACACCGGGGAGCTGTTTTTT. Amino acids: CASSIWGQAGNTGELFF.

The rearrangement links TRBV4-2 to TRBJ1-2; no clear D. Trimming removed 0 bases from V and 5 bases from J, with 13 bases in between. The CDR3 is 15 residues long. Germline CDR1 and CDR2: LGHNA and YNFKEQ. The CDR3 region is CASSQDRTSVYGYTF. CDR3 nucleotides: TGTGCCAGCAGCCAAGACAGGACCTCAGTATATGGCTACACCTTC.

This clone was detected a few times. V gene TRBV11-3 combines with J gene TRBJ2-3; D gene unclear. The CDR3 spans 12 residues. The germline V and J ends were trimmed by 2 bases and 10 bases, with 10 bases remaining between them. CDR1 is SGHNT and CDR2 is YENEEA in the germline V gene. The CDR3 region has the DNA TGTGCCAGCAGCTTAACGGCTTTGGCGCAGTATTTT. Translating it yields CASSLTALAQYF.